Listed below are T cell receptor beta chains from one sample, sequenced in a study of T-cell reconstitution after alpha-beta-depleted transplantation in children. TCRdb analysed the PCR reads with MiXCR anew, one entry per CDR3 protein. This table has about 98,000 distinct CDR3 sequences, around a quarter appearing once. Sample: PBMCs, taken before TCRalphabeta/CD19-depleted stem cell transplant. Receptor source: a boy between 2 and 15 years old with acute lymphoblastic leukemia, due to receive a stem cell transplant. Each CDR3 is given with its conserved first and last residue. The D gene is left open where the match is weak. Clone size appears in some rows only: once, few, many, or a class for an expanded clone.

TGCAGCTTCCGAGGCGGGGGGTCCTACGAGCAGTACTTC CSFRGGGSYEQYF TRBV29-1 TRBD2 TRBJ2-7 -
TGTGCCAGTAGCCGAAGGTCAGGAGGGACTAACTATGGCTACACCTTC CASSRRSGGTNYGYTF TRBV19 - TRBJ1-2 -
TGTGCCAGCAGTTTATTTGAGGGGAGAACTGAAGCTTTCTTT CASSLFEGRTEAFF TRBV28 - TRBJ1-1 few
TGCGCCAGCAGCTTGGAATACGGGAGTAACACCGGGGAGCCGTTTTTT CASSLEYGSNTGEPFF TRBV5-1 - TRBJ2-2 -
TGTGCCAGCAGCTTAGTTGCGGCGAACACCGGGGAGCTGTTTTTT CASSLVAANTGELFF TRBV7-2 - TRBJ2-2 -
TGTGCCAGCAGTTTGCTGAGACAGGGGGATTACGAGCAGTACTTC CASSLLRQGDYEQYF TRBV12-3/TRBV12-4 TRBD1 TRBJ2-7 -
TGTGCCATGGGACTAGCGGTTCAAGAGACCCAGTACTTC CAMGLAVQETQYF TRBV30 TRBD2 TRBJ2-5 -
TGTGCCAGCAGCGTAGAAAGCGGGAGGGGCACAGATACGCAGTATTTT CASSVESGRGTDTQYF TRBV9 TRBD2 TRBJ2-3 -
TGTGCCAGCAGTTTGGGATGGAGGGGGAGTCCCGAGCAGTACTTC CASSLGWRGSPEQYF TRBV28 - TRBJ2-7 few
TGTGCCAGCAGGGCCGGGACTAGCGCTACATTCGGCGAGCTGTTTTTT CASRAGTSATFGELFF TRBV2 TRBD2 TRBJ2-2 -
TGTGCCACCAGCAGAGATCCTAGCGGTTCATTCTCCTACAATGAGCAGTTCTTC CATSRDPSGSFSYNEQFF TRBV15 TRBD2 TRBJ2-1 -
TGTGCCAGCAGCTTCCGGGACAGGGGGGAGACCCAGTACTTC CASSFRDRGETQYF TRBV6-1 TRBD1 TRBJ2-5 -
TGCAGTGCTAGAGACAGGGGAAGGAGCACTGAAGCTTTCTTT CSARDRGRSTEAFF TRBV20-1 - TRBJ1-1 -
TGTGCCACCAGCAGGGGGGAGACTAGCGGCCACAATGAGCAGTTCTTC CATSRGETSGHNEQFF TRBV15 TRBD2 TRBJ2-1 few
TGCGCCAGCAGCGTTCCCAAGGATACTGAAGCTTTCTTT CASSVPKDTEAFF TRBV5-1 - TRBJ1-1 many
TGCAGTGCTAGAGCTAGCGGGAGTTTCGGCGAGCAGTACTTC CSARASGSFGEQYF TRBV20-1 TRBD2 TRBJ2-7 -
TGTGCCAGCACCCTTAAACCCGGACTAGCGCCCTACAATGAGCAGTTCTTC CASTLKPGLAPYNEQFF TRBV28 TRBD2 TRBJ2-1 many
TGTGCCAGTAGTATAGAGGGGGGAGGGGCCAGGAATGAGCAGTTCTTC CASSIEGGGARNEQFF TRBV19 TRBD2 TRBJ2-1 few
TGTGCCAGCAGCGTATCCCGGGAGACCGGGGAGCTGTTTTTT CASSVSRETGELFF TRBV7-3 - TRBJ2-2 -
TGTGCCAGCAGCCTAAACGGGATTCTCACAGATACGCAGTATTTT CASSLNGILTDTQYF TRBV7-9 - TRBJ2-3 few
TGTGCCAGCAGCTCCAGGGTTAACTATGGCTACACCTTC CASSSRVNYGYTF TRBV7-8 - TRBJ1-2 -
TGTGCCACCAGCTTGAACAGGGGAAATTCCTATGGCTACACCTTC CATSLNRGNSYGYTF TRBV15 TRBD1 TRBJ1-2 -
TGTGCCAGTAATCTTAGGGGGCGGCAGGGGGCCAACGTCCTGACTTTC CASNLRGRQGANVLTF TRBV19 TRBD1 TRBJ2-6 few
TGTGCCAGCTCACCGGAAAAAAACTATGGCTACACCTTC CASSPEKNYGYTF TRBV18 - TRBJ1-2 few
TGTGCCAGCAGGGGGGCTAGCGGAGGTCACGGGGAGCTGTTTTTT CASRGASGGHGELFF TRBV28 - TRBJ2-2 many
TGTGCCAGCAGCTCGACTCGAGGGACTGAAGCTTTCTTT CASSSTRGTEAFF TRBV7-2 - TRBJ1-1 -
TGTGCCAGCAGTTTTCCGCGGAGCCAAGAGACCCAGTACTTC CASSFPRSQETQYF TRBV12-3/TRBV12-4 - TRBJ2-5 -
TGTGCCAGTAGTCCCAAGAAGGGCGAAAATGAAAAACTGTTTTTT CASSPKKGENEKLFF TRBV19 - TRBJ1-4 once
TGCGCCAGCAGCTTGGATCCGGTCTACGAGCAGTACTTC CASSLDPVYEQYF TRBV5-1 - TRBJ2-7 few